This TCR beta chain is from a study of blood T cell repertoires in COVID-19. Overall study context: Donors in the United States, Italy and Spain gave samples during acute or convalescent COVID-19. Nucleic acid was either cDNA or gDNA, and it came from T cells, B-cell-depleted T cells, or PBMCs.

This CDR3 spans 14 amino acids. From germline, CDR1 is MNHEY and CDR2 SMNVEV (reference sequence). V gave up 8 bases and J gave up 4 bases; unmatched junction bases: 4. As originally analysed: Reference gene primer amplification gave estimated nucleated cell counts. Data came from immunoSEQ multiplex PCR; TCRdb stores just in-frame clones and leaves some out. V, J and clone size are taken as reported in that table, and D and trimming were inferred from the DNA itself. In the table there are hundreds of thousands of clones, 80% to 90% of which are singletons. J is TRBJ2-1 and V is TRBV27; 11 bases match TRBD2. Specimen: peripheral blood. The TCR originated in a woman aged 18-29 years with acute or convalescent COVID-19. This CDR3 is CASALAGGYNEQFF. CDR3 DNA: TGTGCCAGCGCCTTAGCGGGGGGGTACAATGAGCAGTTCTTC.